Listed here are 27 T cell receptor beta chains from one sample, sequenced in a study of immune characterization of retroperitoneal liposarcoma (dated by TCRdb to the late 2010s). The library was obtained by PCR. Reads for this sample came from a NextSeq 500. Using fastp at Q25 and MiXCR, TCRdb reprocessed the public reads and kept productive beta chains. One record per CDR3 amino acid sequence lists the most common genes and DNA. Within this sample are 10,000 or so distinct CDR3 sequences, with roughly 26% of them counted one time only. Over 6.5% of the sample is in the top ten clones. The sequenced sample was tumor tissue. These receptors all come from a male donor with retroperitoneal liposarcoma.

The table lists this clonotype with a few counts. The chain joins TRBV6-6 to TRBJ1-1; D gene uncertain. CDR3 length equals 13 residues. V was shortened by 0 bases and J by 3 bases, with 5 bases between the two germline ends. Germline values: CDR1 MNHNY, CDR2 SVGAGI (reference sequence). This CDR3 reads CASSYSVDTEAFF. DNA for the CDR3: TGTGCCAGCAGTTACTCGGTGGACACTGAAGCTTTCTTT.

This clonotype occurred a few times. This chain joins TRBV25-1 and TRBJ2-1; D is unresolved. The end of the DNA aligns better with TRBJ2-7, so the J call may be wrong. CDR3 size: 15 residues. CDR1 and CDR2 from the germline V gene are MGHDK and SYGVNS. The CDR3 DNA reads as TGTGCCAGCAGTTCACCAGAGGCAATTGGGGATGAGCAGTACTTC. Protein: CASSSPEAIGDEQYF.

V and J are TRBV6-5 and TRBJ1-1; weak D call: TRBD1 (6 bases). The CDR3 is 16 residues long. Germline V gives CDR1 MNHEY, CDR2 SVGAGI. Trimming removed 6 bases at V and 4 bases at J, with 21 bases between. CDR3: CASSSPNRAGGTEAFF. CDR3 sequence (DNA): TGTGCCAGCAGCTCCCCCAACAGGGCCGGTGGCACTGAAGCTTTCTTT.

This clonotype is termed medium-sized. The rearrangement joins TRBV6-1 to TRBJ2-3; 10 nucleotides agree with TRBD2. This CDR3 has 14 amino acids. Trimming took 9 bases from V and 2 from J; bases not matched to a gene: 5. Germline CDR1 MNHNS, CDR2 SASEGT. The CDR3 here is CASLSGGLTDTQYF. The CDR3 DNA reads TGTGCCAGTCTTAGCGGGGGGCTCACAGATACGCAGTATTTT.

This clonotype was seen a few times. The chain uses TRBV7-6 and TRBJ2-5, with unresolved D. The DNA matches TRBJ2-7 better at its end, which makes the J call doubtful. The CDR3 length is 18 residues. The V gene's germline CDR1 is SGHVS and CDR2 FNYEAQ. The CDR3 region is CASSLNSGSGALSYEQYF. The DNA for the CDR3 is TGTGCCAGCAGCTTAAATAGTGGCTCTGGTGCGCTATCCTACGAGCAGTACTTC.

The table lists this clonotype with many counts. The V call is TRBV12-3 or TRBV12-4, the J call TRBJ2-1; D assignment may be TRBD1 or TRBD2 (5 bases each). The tail of the sequence fits TRBJ2-7 better, so the J call may be wrong. This CDR3 contains 12 residues. CDR3 sequence (DNA): TGTGCCAGCACCGGGACCAACAATGAGCAGTACTTC. It specifies CASTGTNNEQYF.

CDR3 amino acids: CASSPDRYQPQHF. As DNA, the CDR3 is TGTGCCAGCAGCCCGGACAGGTATCAGCCCCAGCATTTT. V and J are TRBV12-3 or TRBV12-4 and TRBJ1-5, with 7 nucleotides matching TRBD1. V gave up 6 bases and J gave up 5 bases; unmatched junction bases: 4. The CDR3 length is 13 residues.

Sample share makes this clonotype medium-sized. This chain joins TRBV12-3 or TRBV12-4 and TRBJ2-1, with 8 bases lining up with TRBD1. CDR3 size: 13 residues. Unmatched junction bases numbered 8, after V lost 6 bases and J lost 10 bases. This CDR3 is CASSQGARNEQFF. The CDR3 DNA follows: TGTGCCAGCAGCCAGGGGGCGCGCAACGAGCAGTTCTTC.

J is TRBJ2-4 and V is TRBV7-2; D ambiguous. This CDR3 spans 14 amino acids. Germline V gene sequence: CDR1 SGHTA, CDR2 FQGNSA. Trimming took 5 bases from V and 2 from J, leaving 10 bases between them. Here the CDR3 DNA reads TGTGCCAGCAGCAGTTCTAATTCCAAAAACATTCAGTACTTC. Protein sequence: CASSSSNSKNIQYF.

This clonotype was observed many times. For the CDR3, the DNA is TGTGCCAGCAGCCTCCGGACAGCGACCATCCTGAACGAGCAGTACTTC. Protein: CASSLRTATILNEQYF. V gene TRBV6-1 combines with J gene TRBJ2-1; maybe TRBD1 (6 bases). The better agreement between TRBJ2-7 and the DNA end casts doubt on the J call. The length of the CDR3 is 16 residues. Germline CDR1 MNHNS, CDR2 SASEGT.

The sample holds many counts of this clonotype. The rearrangement links TRBV11-2 to TRBJ1-4; D might be TRBD1 (6 bases). Germline values: CDR1 SGHAT, CDR2 FQNNGV. The V end lost 8 bases, the J end lost 4 bases, and 17 bases lay between the germline ends. This CDR3 has 15 residues. This CDR3 is CASGPLGGSNEKLFF. The CDR3 region has the DNA TGTGCCAGCGGACCGTTAGGGGGGAGTAATGAAAAACTGTTTTTT. Supplemented by reference TRBV11-2 and TRBJ1-4, the full variable domain reads EAGVAQSPRYKIIEKRQSVAFWCNPISGHATLYWYQQILGQGPKLLIQFQNNGVVDDSQLPKDRFSAERLKGVDSTLKIQPAKLEDSAVYLCASGPLGGSNEKLFFGSGTQLSVL.

The V call is TRBV6-1, the J call TRBJ2-1, with D unresolved. This CDR3 has 11 amino acids. V was pared by 6 bases and J by 10 bases, with 10 bases between. Germline CDR1 reads MNHNS; CDR2 reads SASEGT. CDR3 amino acids: CASRFSYEQFF. The CDR3 nucleotides are TGTGCCAGCAGGTTTTCCTACGAGCAGTTCTTC.

By share, this clonotype counts as medium-sized. The chain joins TRBV6-1 to TRBJ2-1; D ambiguous. The CDR3 runs 13 residues. Trimming shortened V by 5 bases and J by 5 bases, and 10 bases separated the two germline ends. Germline V lookup: CDR1 MNHNS, CDR2 SASEGT. The CDR3 protein is CASSYTWNNEQFF. The CDR3 nucleotides are TGTGCCAGCAGTTATACGTGGAACAATGAGCAGTTCTTC.

CDR3 sequence reads: CASSGPTGVPLMNTEAFF. The CDR3 DNA reads TGTGCCAGCAGTGGACCCACAGGGGTCCCCCTCATGAACACTGAAGCTTTCTTT. The gene calls are TRBV6-1 and TRBJ1-1, with TRBD1 identical over 7 bases. The CDR3 extends over 18 amino acids. Trimming removed 4 bases from V and 0 bases from J; junction bases left unmatched: 14. Germline V lookup: CDR1 MNHNS, CDR2 SASEGT.

The rearrangement uses TRBV6-1 and TRBJ2-1; no clear D. Germline lookup yields CDR1 MNHNS and CDR2 SASEGT. The CDR3 is 12 amino acids. V lost 8 bases, J lost 2 bases, and 7 bases lay in between. The CDR3 nucleotides are TGTGCCAGCGAAAGTCCCTACAATGAGCAGTTCTTC. This codes for CASESPYNEQFF.

This clonotype was seen a few times. The V gene is TRBV6-1, the J gene TRBJ2-3; 12 positions agree with TRBD2. Germline-derived CDR1 and CDR2 are MNHNS and SASEGT. V shed 0 bases and J 1 base; nucleotides not matched to a gene: 2. CDR3 size: 17 residues. For the CDR3, the DNA is TGTGCCAGCAGTGAAGCGCTAGCGGGAGGGGGCACAGATACGCAGTATTTT. Translation: CASSEALAGGGTDTQYF.

This chain links TRBV7-2 with TRBJ2-1; D is uncertain. The end of the DNA fits TRBJ2-7 better, so the J call may be wrong. Germline V CDR1 and CDR2: SGHTA, FQGNSA. This CDR3 contains 12 residues. The CDR3 loop reads CASSLTRYEQYF. In DNA, the CDR3 is TGTGCCAGCAGCTTGACTCGTTACGAGCAGTACTTC.

This clonotype is medium-sized. The chain couples TRBV6-1 to TRBJ2-4, with 10 nucleotides matching TRBD2. The length of the CDR3 is 15 residues. In germline, CDR1 is MNHNS, CDR2 SASEGT. V lost 3 bases and J lost 13; bases outside the gene matches: 12. CDR3 protein: CASSDLSGGANEQYF. For the CDR3, the DNA is TGTGCCAGCAGTGATTTGAGCGGGGGGGCCAATGAGCAGTACTTC.

This clonotype is judged medium-sized. The chain employs TRBV7-2 and TRBJ2-1; D is undetermined. The DNA matches TRBJ2-7 better at its end, which makes the J call doubtful. In germline, CDR1 is SGHTA, CDR2 FQGNSA. The CDR3 consists of 12 residues. As DNA, the CDR3 is TGTGCCAGCAGCTTAGAAGGAAGCGAGCAGTACTTC. Residues: CASSLEGSEQYF.

This clonotype was seen a single time. A single base separates this from a much larger clone, so it may be a read error. The chain recombines TRBV11-3 with TRBJ2-3, with TRBD2 identical over 12 bases. CDR1 SGHNT and CDR2 YENEEA come from the germline V gene. CDR3 size: 15 residues. The CDR3 region has the DNA TGTGCCAGCAGCTTCGGACTAGCGGGGACAGATACGCTGTATTTT. This codes for CASSFGLAGTDTLYF. The whole variable domain, remainder taken from reference TRBV11-3 and TRBJ2-3, is EAGVVQSPRYKIIEKKQPVAFWCNPISGHNTLYWYLQNLGQGPELLIRYENEEAVDDSQLPKDRFSAERLKGVDSTLKIQPAELGDSAVYLCASSFGLAGTDTLYFGPGTRLTVL.

This clonotype occurred a few times. The V and J genes are TRBV14 and TRBJ2-2; 7 nucleotides match TRBD1. CDR1 SGHDN and CDR2 FVKESK come from the germline V gene. The CDR3 sequence is 17 residues long. V shed 0 bases, J shed 4 bases, and the junction held 8 bases outside the gene matches. Here the CDR3 reads CASSQDGTASVTGELFF. Here the CDR3 DNA reads TGTGCCAGCAGCCAAGATGGGACAGCCTCTGTCACCGGGGAGCTGTTTTTT.

This sequence joins TRBV5-6 and TRBJ1-6; D might be TRBD1 (5 bases). Per the germline V gene, CDR1 is SGHDT and CDR2 is YYEEEE. V was trimmed by 4 bases and J by 6 bases, leaving 14 bases between them. The CDR3 covers 15 residues. CDR3 DNA sequence: TGTGCCAGCAGCGGCTCCAGGGTGTCTAATTCACCCCTCCACTTT. The encoded protein is CASSGSRVSNSPLHF.

V gene TRBV7-8 combines with J gene TRBJ2-1; tentatively, D is TRBD2 (6 bases). V lost 2 bases, J lost 10 bases, and 15 bases lay in between. The V gene's germline CDR1 is SGHVS and CDR2 FQNEAQ. This CDR3 has 14 residues. The CDR3 spells CASSLLARAYEQFF. CDR3 DNA: TGTGCCAGCAGCTTACTAGCGCGCGCCTACGAGCAGTTCTTC.

Comment on this clonotype: The DNA is left out, because the CDR3 cannot be placed on it with certainty; the CDR3 is given as TCRdb lists it. This sequence joins TRBV27 and TRBJ2-3; TRBD1 is the table's D call, not checked against the DNA. The CDR3 is 15 amino acids long, termini counted. From germline, CDR1 is MNHEY and CDR2 SMNVEV (reference sequence). The CDR3 protein is CASSLWGTGAYEQYF.

This clonotype ranks as medium-sized. The rearrangement uses TRBV7-2 and TRBJ1-1; maybe TRBD1 (5 bases). Germline CDR1 is SGHTA and CDR2 is FQGNSA. V was trimmed by 4 bases and J by 1 base, leaving 10 bases between them. The CDR3 is 14 amino acids. The CDR3: CASSWGLGNTEAFF. CDR3 nucleotide sequence: TGTGCCAGCAGCTGGGGACTAGGGAACACTGAAGCTTTCTTT.

This chain uses TRBV7-2 with TRBJ2-3; no reliable D call. TRBJ2-1 explains the end of the DNA better; the J call may be wrong. Looked up from germline, CDR1 is SGHTA and CDR2 is FQGNSA. The CDR3 is made up of 14 amino acids. The CDR3 DNA is TGTGCCAGCACCAACTGGGGTTCCTACAATGAGCAGTTCTTC. Residues: CASTNWGSYNEQFF.

This clonotype is labeled as medium-sized. The chain is built from TRBV7-6 and TRBJ2-5; D may be TRBD2 (6 bases). V dropped 5 bases and J dropped 5 bases, with 9 bases sitting between them. Per the germline V gene, CDR1 is SGHVS and CDR2 is FNYEAQ. The length of the CDR3 is 12 residues. The CDR3 reads CASSPRGETQYF. As DNA, the CDR3 is TGTGCCAGCAGCCCCCGGGGGGAGACCCAGTACTTC.